The rows below give T cell receptor beta chains drawn from one sample of a study of T cells in Graves' hyperthyroidism and ophthalmopathy. TCRdb reprocessed the multiplex PCR reads with MiXCR, giving one entry per CDR3 protein. The sample carries 530,000 or so distinct CDR3 sequences, 46% recorded once. The sequencing sample was made of peripheral blood or thyroid tissue (not recorded which). Receptor source: a young woman with Graves' hyperthyroidism. Both conserved end residues are part of each CDR3. Each record gives: D gene, clone size, V gene, J gene, CDR3 DNA, CDR3 protein. The D gene is left open where the match is weak. Rows may omit the clone size; those that give it use once, few, many or a size class.

d_call: -; clone_size: -; v_call: TRBV29-1; j_call: TRBJ2-6; cdr3_nt: TGCAGCGTTGAAGATGGGGGAGGCGGTCTTGGGGCCAACGTCCTGACTTTC; cdr3_aa: CSVEDGGGGLGANVLTF
d_call: -; clone_size: -; v_call: TRBV27; j_call: TRBJ2-7; cdr3_nt: TGTGCCAGCAGCCCCGCTAAGGAATACGAGCAGTACTTC; cdr3_aa: CASSPAKEYEQYF
d_call: -; clone_size: many; v_call: TRBV4-1; j_call: TRBJ2-7; cdr3_nt: TGCGCCAGCAGCCAAGGACTCGGTTTCTACGAGCAGTACTTC; cdr3_aa: CASSQGLGFYEQYF
d_call: -; clone_size: many; v_call: TRBV2; j_call: TRBJ2-3; cdr3_nt: TGTGCCAGTTTAGTGGCAGATACGCAGTATTTT; cdr3_aa: CASLVADTQYF
d_call: -; clone_size: -; v_call: TRBV21-1; j_call: TRBJ1-1; cdr3_nt: TGTGCCATCAGCAAAGCCAGCGGGACAGGGACTACTAACACTGAAGCTTTCTTT; cdr3_aa: CAISKASGTGTTNTEAFF
d_call: -; clone_size: many; v_call: TRBV12-5; j_call: TRBJ1-1; cdr3_nt: TGTGCTAGTGGTTTAAACAGAAGGGACACTGAAGCTTTCTTT; cdr3_aa: CASGLNRRDTEAFF
d_call: TRBD2; clone_size: many; v_call: TRBV5-6; j_call: TRBJ2-5; cdr3_nt: TGTGCCAGCAGCTTGGTACTGGCGGGAGCACGGGGAGAGACCCAGTACTTC; cdr3_aa: CASSLVLAGARGETQYF
d_call: TRBD2; clone_size: many; v_call: TRBV12-5; j_call: TRBJ2-7; cdr3_nt: TGTGCTAGTGGTTTGCCACGTTACCCGGGAGGGGGCTACGAGCAGTACTTC; cdr3_aa: CASGLPRYPGGGYEQYF
d_call: -; clone_size: -; v_call: TRBV15; j_call: TRBJ1-2; cdr3_nt: TGTGCCACCAGCAGCCAAGATGGCAGGTCGGGCTACACCTTC; cdr3_aa: CATSSQDGRSGYTF
d_call: -; clone_size: -; v_call: TRBV3-1; j_call: TRBJ1-3; cdr3_nt: TGTGCCAGCAGCCAAGATCGTTTGTGGGAAACTGGAAACACCATATATTTT; cdr3_aa: CASSQDRLWETGNTIYF
d_call: TRBD1; clone_size: -; v_call: TRBV29-1; j_call: TRBJ2-7; cdr3_nt: TGCAGCGTGCCCGGGACAGGGGCCTACGAGCAGTACTTC; cdr3_aa: CSVPGTGAYEQYF
d_call: -; clone_size: many; v_call: TRBV7-2; j_call: TRBJ2-2; cdr3_nt: TGTGCCAGCAGTTCCACCCCTAGCAGGGGAGCGAACACCGGGGAGCTGTTTTTT; cdr3_aa: CASSSTPSRGANTGELFF
d_call: -; clone_size: -; v_call: TRBV19; j_call: TRBJ1-1; cdr3_nt: TGTGCCAGTAGGTCTTCCCCCTTGAACAATGAGCAGTTCTTT; cdr3_aa: CASRSSPLNNEQFF
d_call: TRBD1; clone_size: many; v_call: TRBV20-1; j_call: TRBJ1-2; cdr3_nt: TGCAGTGCTAATCTACAGGGGGCTTATGGCTACACCTTC; cdr3_aa: CSANLQGAYGYTF
d_call: TRBD2; clone_size: few; v_call: TRBV24-1; j_call: TRBJ2-5; cdr3_nt: TGTGCCACCAGTGATCCGAGCGGTAGCGGGGGGTGGCTCCAGTACTTC; cdr3_aa: CATSDPSGSGGWLQYF
d_call: -; clone_size: -; v_call: TRBV18; j_call: TRBJ2-7; cdr3_nt: TGTGCCAGCTCATCCGGATCCACCGGCTACGAGCAGTACTTC; cdr3_aa: CASSSGSTGYEQYF
d_call: -; clone_size: -; v_call: TRBV7-3; j_call: TRBJ1-4; cdr3_nt: TGTGCCAGCAGCCCGGGACTAGCGGTGGGCTCCTACAATGAAAAACTGTTTTTT; cdr3_aa: CASSPGLAVGSYNEKLFF
d_call: -; clone_size: few; v_call: TRBV18; j_call: TRBJ1-1; cdr3_nt: TGTGCCAGCTCACCACTGAAAGGGATGAACACTGAAGCTTTCTTT; cdr3_aa: CASSPLKGMNTEAFF
d_call: -; clone_size: many; v_call: TRBV12-3/TRBV12-4; j_call: TRBJ2-5; cdr3_nt: TGTGCCAGCAGTACCGGGCCCAGGGAGACCCAGTACTTC; cdr3_aa: CASSTGPRETQYF
d_call: TRBD2; clone_size: -; v_call: TRBV6-5; j_call: TRBJ2-1; cdr3_nt: TGTGCCAGCAAAACTAGCGAGGGAGGAGGTAATGAGCAGTTCTTC; cdr3_aa: CASKTSEGGGNEQFF
d_call: TRBD2; clone_size: many; v_call: TRBV20-1; j_call: TRBJ2-7; cdr3_nt: TGCAGTGCTAGGGGGACTAGCAAGTACGAGCAGTACTTC; cdr3_aa: CSARGTSKYEQYF
d_call: TRBD2; clone_size: -; v_call: TRBV5-6; j_call: TRBJ2-7; cdr3_nt: TGTGCCAGCAGCTTGGAAGGACTAGCGGGAGGGTACGAGCGGTACTTC; cdr3_aa: CASSLEGLAGGYERYF
d_call: TRBD1; clone_size: many; v_call: TRBV29-1; j_call: TRBJ1-1; cdr3_nt: TGCAGCGTCGGACAGGGGCCTCCCGGGAACACTGAAGCTTTCTTT; cdr3_aa: CSVGQGPPGNTEAFF
d_call: TRBD2; clone_size: -; v_call: TRBV6-2/TRBV6-3; j_call: TRBJ2-7; cdr3_nt: TGTGCCAGCAGTTCCCCGGGGCTAGCGGAGTCCTACGAGCAGTACTTC; cdr3_aa: CASSSPGLAESYEQYF
d_call: TRBD1; clone_size: many; v_call: TRBV2; j_call: TRBJ1-2; cdr3_nt: TGTGCCAGCAGGGGGACAGCATATGGCTACACCTTC; cdr3_aa: CASRGTAYGYTF
d_call: TRBD2; clone_size: -; v_call: TRBV7-2; j_call: TRBJ2-7; cdr3_nt: TGTGCCAGCAGCTTAGGTCCGGGGACTAGTGGGAGATGGGAGCAGTACTTC; cdr3_aa: CASSLGPGTSGRWEQYF
d_call: -; clone_size: many; v_call: TRBV12-3/TRBV12-4; j_call: TRBJ2-7; cdr3_nt: TGTGCCAGCAGTTTAGGGGCCACGGAGAGGGGAGAGTACGAGCAGTACTTC; cdr3_aa: CASSLGATERGEYEQYF
d_call: TRBD2; clone_size: few; v_call: TRBV20-1; j_call: TRBJ2-1; cdr3_nt: TGCAGTGCTAGAGATGGCACTAGCGGAGACTACAATGAGCAGTTCTTC; cdr3_aa: CSARDGTSGDYNEQFF
d_call: -; clone_size: few; v_call: TRBV24-1; j_call: TRBJ2-1; cdr3_nt: TGTGCCACCAGTGATCCTAGTGGACGGTCCTACAATGAGCAGTTCTTC; cdr3_aa: CATSDPSGRSYNEQFF
d_call: TRBD1; clone_size: many; v_call: TRBV29-1; j_call: TRBJ1-2; cdr3_nt: TGCAGCGTTGGCCAATTGCGGACAGGCGGATCCTATGGCTACACCTTC; cdr3_aa: CSVGQLRTGGSYGYTF
d_call: TRBD2; clone_size: -; v_call: TRBV29-1; j_call: TRBJ2-6; cdr3_nt: TGCAGCGTGGGGAGGGAGGGGGCCAACGTCCTGACTTTC; cdr3_aa: CSVGREGANVLTF
d_call: TRBD1; clone_size: many; v_call: TRBV20-1; j_call: TRBJ1-1; cdr3_nt: TGCAGTGCTAAGATGACAGGGGGCGAGTTGTACACTGAAGCTTTCTTT; cdr3_aa: CSAKMTGGELYTEAFF
d_call: TRBD2; clone_size: once; v_call: TRBV6-2/TRBV6-3; j_call: TRBJ2-3; cdr3_nt: TGTGCCAGCAGTTATACGGGAGGGCCCACAGATACGCAGTATTTT; cdr3_aa: CASSYTGGPTDTQYF
d_call: TRBD1; clone_size: -; v_call: TRBV12-3/TRBV12-4; j_call: TRBJ2-7; cdr3_nt: TGTGCCAGCAGTTTAGGATTGGGGACAGGGCGCGACGAGCAGTACTTC; cdr3_aa: CASSLGLGTGRDEQYF
d_call: -; clone_size: many; v_call: TRBV20-1; j_call: TRBJ1-2; cdr3_nt: TGCAGTATGCTTCCTTCAGGGTGGTATGGCTACACCTTC; cdr3_aa: CSMLPSGWYGYTF
d_call: -; clone_size: few; v_call: TRBV4-1; j_call: TRBJ2-7; cdr3_nt: TGCGCCAGCAGCCAAGCACTTTTAGACTACGAGCAGTACTTC; cdr3_aa: CASSQALLDYEQYF
d_call: TRBD1; clone_size: -; v_call: TRBV7-9; j_call: TRBJ2-6; cdr3_nt: TGTGCCAGCAGCTCAGAGACAGGGCGCACTGGGGCCAACGTCCTGACTTTC; cdr3_aa: CASSSETGRTGANVLTF
d_call: -; clone_size: many; v_call: TRBV7-2; j_call: TRBJ1-6; cdr3_nt: TGTGCCAGCAGCGAACAGGATTCACCCCTCCACTTT; cdr3_aa: CASSEQDSPLHF
d_call: -; clone_size: many; v_call: TRBV12-3/TRBV12-4; j_call: TRBJ1-1; cdr3_nt: TGTGCCAGCAGTTTAGTAGGGCAGGAAGCTTTCTTT; cdr3_aa: CASSLVGQEAFF
d_call: -; clone_size: -; v_call: TRBV19; j_call: TRBJ2-1; cdr3_nt: TGTGCCAGTAGTATAGGGAGCGGCGCCTACAATGAGCAGTTCTTC; cdr3_aa: CASSIGSGAYNEQFF
d_call: TRBD1; clone_size: many; v_call: TRBV7-2; j_call: TRBJ1-1; cdr3_nt: TGTGCCAGCAGCTTAGCGCAGGGGGCGGGTGAAGCTTTCTTT; cdr3_aa: CASSLAQGAGEAFF
d_call: TRBD1; clone_size: -; v_call: TRBV7-3; j_call: TRBJ1-1; cdr3_nt: TGTGCCAGCAGCGTAGGGACAGTTTCGAACACTGAAGCTTTCTTT; cdr3_aa: CASSVGTVSNTEAFF
d_call: -; clone_size: -; v_call: TRBV2; j_call: TRBJ2-5; cdr3_nt: TGTGCCAGCGTTGATGGGTGGACGGTCAGCGCCCAAGAGACCCAGTACTTC; cdr3_aa: CASVDGWTVSAQETQYF
d_call: -; clone_size: -; v_call: TRBV10-3; j_call: TRBJ2-6; cdr3_nt: TGTGCCATTTTTAGGGGCAATGGGGCCAACGTCCTGACTTTC; cdr3_aa: CAIFRGNGANVLTF
d_call: TRBD1; clone_size: -; v_call: TRBV12-3/TRBV12-4; j_call: TRBJ1-4; cdr3_nt: TGTGCCAGCAGTCTACGGACAGGGGATGAAAAACTGTTTTTT; cdr3_aa: CASSLRTGDEKLFF
d_call: TRBD1; clone_size: -; v_call: TRBV2; j_call: TRBJ2-7; cdr3_nt: TGTGCCAGCAGTGGTTCACAGGGGGCCTACGAGCAGTACTTC; cdr3_aa: CASSGSQGAYEQYF
d_call: TRBD1; clone_size: many; v_call: TRBV12-3/TRBV12-4; j_call: TRBJ2-7; cdr3_nt: TGTGCCAGCAGTTTGTTTGGGACAGGCTCCTACGAGCAGTACTTC; cdr3_aa: CASSLFGTGSYEQYF
d_call: -; clone_size: many; v_call: TRBV2; j_call: TRBJ2-5; cdr3_nt: TGTGCCAGCAGTCAGGAAAGCGAGACCCAGTACTTC; cdr3_aa: CASSQESETQYF
d_call: TRBD1; clone_size: -; v_call: TRBV29-1; j_call: TRBJ1-1; cdr3_nt: TGCAGCGTCGAAGGGACAGGTCCCAATGAAGCTTTCTTT; cdr3_aa: CSVEGTGPNEAFF
d_call: -; clone_size: many; v_call: TRBV5-1; j_call: TRBJ1-6; cdr3_nt: TGCGCCAGCAGCTATCACAGAGAGGGTTCACCCCTCCACTTT; cdr3_aa: CASSYHREGSPLHF
d_call: TRBD2; clone_size: many; v_call: TRBV11-2; j_call: TRBJ2-7; cdr3_nt: TGTGCCAGCAGCCGAATTCTGACTAGCGGGAGTTCGTCCTACGAGCAGTACTTC; cdr3_aa: CASSRILTSGSSSYEQYF
d_call: TRBD2; clone_size: many; v_call: TRBV9; j_call: TRBJ2-5; cdr3_nt: TGTGCCAGCAGCGCCGGACTAGCGGGGGGGGAGACCCAGTACTTC; cdr3_aa: CASSAGLAGGETQYF
d_call: -; clone_size: many; v_call: TRBV5-5; j_call: TRBJ1-1; cdr3_nt: TGTGCCAGCAGCACTGGGACGGTGGGCTCTGAAGCTTTCTTT; cdr3_aa: CASSTGTVGSEAFF
d_call: TRBD1; clone_size: many; v_call: TRBV9; j_call: TRBJ1-3; cdr3_nt: TGTGCCAGCAGCCCGGACAGGGTAGGAAACACCATATATTTT; cdr3_aa: CASSPDRVGNTIYF